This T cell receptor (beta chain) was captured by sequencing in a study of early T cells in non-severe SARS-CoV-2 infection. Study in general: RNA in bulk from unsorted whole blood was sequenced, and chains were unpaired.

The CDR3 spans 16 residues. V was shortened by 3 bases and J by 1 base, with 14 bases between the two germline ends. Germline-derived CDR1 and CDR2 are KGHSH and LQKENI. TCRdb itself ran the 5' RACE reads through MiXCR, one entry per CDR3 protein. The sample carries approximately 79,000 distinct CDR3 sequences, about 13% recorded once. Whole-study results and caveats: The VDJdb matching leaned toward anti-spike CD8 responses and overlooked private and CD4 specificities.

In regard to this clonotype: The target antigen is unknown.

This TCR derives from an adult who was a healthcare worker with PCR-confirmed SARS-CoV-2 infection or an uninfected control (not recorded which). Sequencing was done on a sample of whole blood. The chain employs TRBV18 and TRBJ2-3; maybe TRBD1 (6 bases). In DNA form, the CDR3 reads TGTGCCAGCTCACCTAAAGGGGGTCGTGGCACAGATACGCAGTATTTT. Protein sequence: CASSPKGGRGTDTQYF.